The 17 T cell receptor beta chains presented below share a single source sample, sequenced in a study of blood T cells in healthy people across ages. Sample-barcoded 5' priming and a J-beta primer mix drove a second PCR of about 6 to 12 cycles. Via MiXCR, TCRdb re-called the 5' RACE reads, giving one row per CDR3 protein. The data hold 1.5 million to 2 million distinct CDR3 sequences, with approximately 50% observed a single time. The sample taken for sequencing was blood. These receptors were taken from a woman aged 40 to 49 in good health.

This clonotype was seen a few times. The chain combines TRBV20-1 with TRBJ1-6, with D maybe TRBD1 (6 bases). Germline V gene sequence: CDR1 DFQATT, CDR2 SNEGSKA (reference sequence). V lost 1 base and J 3 bases, leaving 10 bases between the germline ends. The CDR3 is made up of 15 amino acids. CDR3 DNA sequence: TGCAGTGCTAGAGGGTGGGACATCTATAATTCACCCCTCCACTTT. Protein product: CSARGWDIYNSPLHF.

The rearrangement links TRBV21-1 to TRBJ2-7; the table names TRBD2, a call not compared with the DNA. TRBV21-1 is listed as a pseudogene. CDR3 length: 18 amino acids. CDR3 amino acids: CASSKALGGEGGSYEQYF. The DNA for the CDR3 is TGTGCCAGCAGCAAAGCGCTAGGAGGTGAGGGAGGCTCCTACGAGCAGTACTTC.

The chain uses TRBV29-1 and TRBJ2-3; 7 nucleotides line up with TRBD1. Germline V CDR1 and CDR2: SQVTM, ANQGSEA. With 6 bases clipped from V and 0 bases from J, the junction kept 6 bases outside the gene matches. CDR3 size: 14 residues. The CDR3, as DNA: TGCAGCGTCCTACCGGGACAGAGCACAGATACGCAGTATTTT. Protein sequence: CSVLPGQSTDTQYF.

This clonotype was picked up a small number of times. V gene TRBV7-2 combines with J gene TRBJ2-1; D is undetermined. Germline-derived CDR1 and CDR2 are SGHTA and FQGNSA. The V and J ends lost 3 bases and 4 bases respectively, with 10 bases between them. This CDR3 is built from 14 residues. The CDR3 DNA sequence: TGTGCCAGCAGCTTTGTCGGTGGGTACAATGAGCAGTTCTTC. Its translation is CASSFVGGYNEQFF. The full variable domain, rest sourced from reference TRBV7-2 and TRBJ2-1, is GAGVSQSPSNKVTEKGKDVELRCDPISGHTALYWYRQSLGQGLEFLIYFQGNSAPDKSGLPSDRFSAERTGGSVSTLTIQRTQQEDSAVYLCASSFVGGYNEQFFGPGTRLTVL.

This rearrangement joins TRBV7-2 to TRBJ1-4, with D unresolved. CDR3 size: 17 residues. Germline lookup yields CDR1 SGHTA and CDR2 FQGNSA. V lost 5 bases, J lost 4 bases, and 20 bases lay in between. This CDR3 is CASSRFGSGRVNEKLFF. For the CDR3, the DNA is TGTGCCAGCAGCCGGTTTGGTAGCGGGCGCGTTAATGAAAAACTGTTTTTT.

This clonotype was seen more than once but under ten times. V and J are TRBV12-3 or TRBV12-4 and TRBJ1-5; TRBD1 aligns across 9 bases. J lost 4 bases, V lost 6 bases, and 4 bases had no gene match. This CDR3 has 14 amino acids. CDR3 protein: CASRPTGGNQPQHF. The CDR3 DNA reads TGTGCCAGCAGGCCGACAGGGGGAAATCAGCCCCAGCATTTT.

This clonotype was found a few times. This chain uses TRBV9 with TRBJ2-5, with TRBD2 matching over 15 bases. Trimming removed 2 bases from V and 2 bases from J; junction bases left unmatched: 4. The CDR3 contains 17 residues. In germline, CDR1 is SGDLS, CDR2 YYNGEE. In DNA, the CDR3 is TGTGCCAGCAGCGTGGGGACTAGCGGGGGGAAACAAGAGACCCAGTACTTC. It translates to CASSVGTSGGKQETQYF. Using reference TRBV9 and TRBJ2-5 for the parts outside the CDR3, the full variable domain is DSGVTQTPKHLITATGQRVTLRCSPRSGDLSVYWYQQSLDQGLQFLIQYYNGEERAKGNILERFSAQQFPDLHSELNLSSLELGDSALYFCASSVGTSGGKQETQYFGPGTRLLVL.

This clonotype has just a few counts. V is TRBV5-1 and J is TRBJ2-7, with 13 bases lining up with TRBD2. J lost 4 bases, V lost 1 base, and 5 bases had no gene match. CDR3 length equals 16 residues. Germline CDR1 reads SGHRS; CDR2 reads YFSETQ. Written as DNA, the CDR3 is TGCGCCAGCAGCTTGTCGACTAGCGGGGGGCTATACGAGCAGTACTTC. Encoded protein: CASSLSTSGGLYEQYF.

V usage is TRBV24-1 and J usage is TRBJ2-2; 10 positions agree with TRBD2. This CDR3 comprises 17 residues. CDR1 is KGHDR, CDR2 SFDVKD, per germline. With V trimmed by 3 bases and J by 7 bases, 10 bases remained unmatched. CDR3 DNA: TGTGCCACCAGTGATATCGGGAGCGGGGGGGCAATCGGGGAGCTGTTTTTT. This gives the protein CATSDIGSGGAIGELFF.

The CDR3 sequence: CASSFRVGTGPAYEQYF. CDR3 sequence (DNA): TGTGCCAGCAGCTTCAGAGTGGGGACAGGCCCTGCCTACGAGCAGTACTTC. The genes are TRBV7-2 and TRBJ2-7; 8 positions agree with TRBD1. This CDR3 contains 17 residues. V shed 3 bases and J 2 bases; nucleotides not matched to a gene: 12. Germline V lookup: CDR1 SGHTA, CDR2 FQGNSA.

The V call is TRBV13, the J call TRBJ2-3, with D possibly called TRBD1 or TRBD2 (6 bases each). The CDR3 is 15 residues long. Germline V gene data show CDR1 as PRHDT and CDR2 as FYEKMQ (reference sequence). V lost 10 bases and J lost 2, with 19 bases in between. CDR3 DNA sequence: TGTGCCACCCCGGCGGAGGGGGGCTCCACAGATACGCAGTATTTT. This translates into CATPAEGGSTDTQYF.

The chain is built from TRBV27 and TRBJ2-4; 9 positions match TRBD2. The end of the DNA fits TRBJ2-7 better, so the J call may be wrong. Germline lookup yields CDR1 MNHEY and CDR2 SMNVEV (reference sequence). CDR3 length: 15 amino acids. CDR3 bases: TGTGCCAGCAGTCGGTTTGCGGGGGGGCTGGACGAGCAGTACTTC. Translating gives CASSRFAGGLDEQYF.

This clonotype was counted only a few times. The chain combines TRBV29-1 with TRBJ1-4; 7 nucleotides agree with TRBD1. The CDR3 covers 13 residues. CDR1 and CDR2 from the germline V gene are SQVTM and ANQGSEA. V was clipped by 6 bases and J by 8 bases; unmatched bases: 9. CDR3 coding DNA: TGCAGCGTCGAGACAGGGATGACGGAAAAACTGTTTTTT. Translated: CSVETGMTEKLFF.

CDR3 region: CASSLDGGDTGELFF. The CDR3 coding sequence is TGCGCCAGCAGCTTGGACGGGGGTGACACCGGGGAGCTGTTTTTT. The rearrangement joins TRBV5-1 to TRBJ2-2; D may be TRBD2 (6 bases). The length of the CDR3 is 15 residues. V lost 0 bases to trimming and J lost 3 bases, with 9 bases between them. The germline V gene encodes CDR1 SGHRS and CDR2 YFSETQ.

The rearrangement links TRBV7-6 to TRBJ1-1; weak D call: TRBD1 (5 bases). CDR1 is SGHVS, CDR2 FNYEAQ, per germline. V was pared by 4 bases and J by 2 bases, with 11 bases between. This CDR3 contains 14 residues. The CDR3 region has the DNA TGTGCCAGCAGCTCCTCGGGACTCAACACTGAAGCTTTCTTT. This encodes CASSSSGLNTEAFF.

This clonotype came up a few times. The chain couples TRBV15 to TRBJ2-5; unclear D gene. This CDR3 spans 13 amino acids. Trimming shortened V by 10 bases and J by 5 bases, and 17 bases separated the two germline ends. Per the germline V gene, CDR1 is LNHNV and CDR2 is YYDKDF (reference sequence). CDR3 loop: CAILDSVTETQYF. The DNA of the CDR3 is TGTGCCATCCTAGATAGTGTGACGGAGACCCAGTACTTC.

This clonotype showed up just a few times. V and J are TRBV6-5 and TRBJ2-4; D is unresolved. The CDR3 has 16 amino acids. V lost 0 bases to trimming and J lost 3 bases, with 12 bases between them. In germline, CDR1 is MNHEY, CDR2 SVGAGI. CDR3: CASSYSIARHKNIQYF. The CDR3 coding sequence is TGTGCCAGCAGTTACTCGATCGCCAGACACAAAAACATTCAGTACTTC.